The 14 T cell receptor beta chains reported below all come from one sample, sequenced in a study of CXCR3-negative and CXCR3-positive naive CD8 T cells. It was by 5' RACE with UMI labels that the TRB cDNA libraries were prepared. TCRdb reprocessed the 5' RACE reads and stores each CDR3 protein as one record, lacking DNA. The data include 55,000 to 65,000 distinct CDR3 sequences; the top ten clones carry more than 3.5%. Sequenced sample: naive CXCR3- CD8+ T cells from blood. Subset meaning: CD45RO-CCR7+CD27+CD95- naive CD8+ T cells lacking CXCR3 (TNR3-). These receptors came from a human donor in good health. Some clones in this sample may be carry-over from other donors' samples.

The CDR3 protein is CASSRVLIETQYF. V is TRBV12-3 or TRBV12-4 and J is TRBJ2-5; TCRdb picks TRBD1, but there is no DNA to check that call. The CDR3 sequence is 13 residues long.

The chain uses TRBV7-2 and TRBJ2-4; TCRdb's assignment of TRBD1 cannot be checked, as there is no DNA. The CDR3 contains 14 residues. Germline CDR1 reads SGHTA; CDR2 reads FQGNSA. The CDR3 sequence: CASRRTGALTIQYF.

The CDR3 loop reads CSVISPSSYNSPLHF. V is TRBV20-1 and J is TRBJ1-6. Germline CDR1 reads DFQATT; CDR2 reads SNEGSKA (reference sequence). The length of the CDR3 is 15 residues.

This rearrangement joins TRBV7-2 to TRBJ2-2. CDR1 and CDR2 (germline): SGHTA, FQGNSA. The CDR3 loop spans 14 amino acids. CDR3 amino acids: CASSQNAESGELFF.

The V call is TRBV14, the J call TRBJ1-2. The CDR3 consists of 13 residues. Germline V gene sequence: CDR1 SGHDN, CDR2 FVKESK. This CDR3 reads CASSQYGHYPGKF.

The chain employs TRBV20-1 and TRBJ1-1; TCRdb returns TRBD1, unconfirmable since there is no DNA. CDR1 is DFQATT, CDR2 SNEGSKA, per germline (reference sequence). The CDR3 covers 12 residues. CDR3: CSAATGDTEAFF.

V is TRBV29-1 and J is TRBJ2-1. Germline CDR1 is SQVTM and CDR2 is ANQGSEA. The CDR3 runs 14 residues. The CDR3 sequence is CSVYLSTERNEQFF.

The CDR3 loop is CASSPRGEQYF. The chain employs TRBV11-2 and TRBJ2-7; absent DNA, TCRdb's TRBD1 call cannot be checked. Germline V lookup: CDR1 SGHAT, CDR2 FQNNGV. This CDR3 is 11 amino acids long.

CDR3 sequence reads: CASSQGGTGGFHGYTF. V gene TRBV4-3 combines with J gene TRBJ1-2; TCRdb's D call, TRBD1, is unchecked because there is no DNA. Germline assignment: CDR1 LGHNA and CDR2 YSLEER. The CDR3 consists of 16 residues.

The J gene is TRBJ1-1, the V gene TRBV28; the D call from TCRdb, TRBD1, cannot be confirmed without DNA. CDR3 length equals 11 residues. The germline V gene has CDR1 MDHEN and CDR2 SYDVKM. The CDR3 sequence: CASSVRAEAFF.

The chain joins TRBV11-3 to TRBJ2-1. Germline CDR1 reads SGHNT; CDR2 reads YENEEA. This CDR3 has 13 amino acids. CDR3: CASSPTDNNEQFF.

The chain is built from TRBV15 and TRBJ2-2. The CDR3 spans 13 residues. CDR1 is LNHNV and CDR2 is YYDKDF in the germline V gene (reference sequence). CDR3 in amino acids: CATRTTNTGELFF.

The chain carries TRBV7-3 and TRBJ1-1; no DNA is available, so the TRBD1 call from TCRdb remains unchecked. This CDR3 has 15 amino acids. In germline, CDR1 is SGHTA, CDR2 FQGTGA. CDR3 loop: CASSLAGTSNTEAFF.

The chain uses TRBV29-1 and TRBJ2-7; TCRdb's assignment of TRBD1 cannot be checked, as there is no DNA. In germline, CDR1 is SQVTM, CDR2 ANQGSEA. The CDR3 runs to 13 residues. CDR3 region: CSVSTGHAYEQYF.